This T cell receptor beta chain was recorded in a study of vaccination and CD4 T cells after COVID-19. Sequenced with the Oncomine TCR Beta short-read assay was DNA taken from cultured CD4+ T cells. TCRdb itself ran the PCR reads through MiXCR, one entry per CDR3 protein. The table lists more than 12,000 distinct CDR3 sequences, approximately 48% of them singletons. The treatment denotes: approximately 9-day PBMC culture with coronavirus spike peptide pools or control peptides (ViraFEST assay). On this clonotype: Its matching antigen is unknown.

This sequence was found in a human donor who had recovered from COVID-19. The sequenced sample consisted of CD4+ T cells from blood, cultured in vitro.

The CDR3 sequence is CASSLGKGASNSPLHF. DNA for the CDR3: TGTGCCAGCAGCTTAGGCAAGGGGGCGTCAAATTCACCCCTCCACTTT. The chain links TRBV7-8 to TRBJ1-6, with 7 bases aligning to TRBD1. Germline CDR1 and CDR2: SGHVS and FQNEAQ. The CDR3 is 16 residues long. V trimming: 1 base; J trimming: 7 bases; junction bases outside the gene matches: 7.